These T cell receptor beta chains were read from a single sample in a study of blood T cells in healthy people across ages. Using its own MiXCR run on the 5' RACE reads, TCRdb lists one record per CDR3 protein. The table shows around 1,500,000 distinct CDR3 sequences, with 42% occurring only once. Sequenced input: blood. All receptors come from a young woman in good health. Each CDR3 is given with its conserved first and last residue. D genes are given only for firm matches. Rows may omit the clone size; those that give it use once, few, many or a size class.

cdr3_aa cdr3_nt j_call d_call clone_size v_call
CATASVGTEAFF TGTGCCACCGCATCGGTTGGCACTGAAGCTTTCTTT TRBJ1-1 NA NA TRBV10-3
CASDNYYEQYF TGTGCTAGTGACAACTACTACGAGCAGTACTTC TRBJ2-7 NA few TRBV12-5
CSARIAPSTLSGANVLTF TGCAGTGCTAGGATAGCCCCCTCGACTCTCTCCGGGGCCAACGTCCTGACTTTC TRBJ2-6 NA NA TRBV20-1
CASSLIARGQYF TGTGCCAGCAGTTTGATAGCGCGCGGGCAGTACTTC TRBJ2-7 NA once TRBV12-3/TRBV12-4
CASSLAPNRAEAFF TGTGCCAGCAGCTTAGCCCCTAACAGGGCTGAAGCTTTCTTT TRBJ1-1 NA NA TRBV11-2
CASSASGDPYEQYF TGTGCCAGCAGCGCATCGGGGGACCCCTACGAGCAGTACTTC TRBJ2-7 NA few TRBV9
CSVHTVSRGAADNEQFF TGCAGCGTTCACACCGTATCACGGGGCGCCGCGGACAATGAGCAGTTCTTC TRBJ2-1 NA many TRBV29-1
CASSLAMGTAREGQETQYF TGTGCCAGCAGTTTAGCGATGGGGACAGCAAGGGAGGGACAAGAGACCCAGTACTTC TRBJ2-5 NA NA TRBV12-3/TRBV12-4
CASSLELKYYEQYF TGTGCCAGCAGTTTGGAGCTGAAATACTACGAGCAGTACTTC TRBJ2-7 NA NA TRBV28
CASSQDGSGGAGTQYF TGCGCCAGCAGCCAAGATGGAAGCGGGGGGGCGGGAACGCAGTATTTT TRBJ2-3 TRBD2 NA TRBV4-1